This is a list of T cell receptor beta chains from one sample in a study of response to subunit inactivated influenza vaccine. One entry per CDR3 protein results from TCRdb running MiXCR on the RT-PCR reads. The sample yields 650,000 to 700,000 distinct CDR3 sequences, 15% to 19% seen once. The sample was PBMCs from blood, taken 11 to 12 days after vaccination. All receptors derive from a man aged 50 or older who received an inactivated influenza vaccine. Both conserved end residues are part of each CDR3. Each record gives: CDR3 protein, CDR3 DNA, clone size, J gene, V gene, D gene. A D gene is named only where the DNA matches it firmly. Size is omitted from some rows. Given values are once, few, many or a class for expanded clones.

CDR3aa: CASSRQLYNEQFF
CDR3nt: TGTGCCAGCAGCAGACAGCTCTACAATGAGCAGTTCTTC
abundance: many
j_gene: TRBJ2-1
v_gene: TRBV7-2
d_gene: NA

CDR3aa: CASSQERGGLAGSNEQFF
CDR3nt: TGCGCCAGCAGCCAAGAGAGGGGCGGACTAGCGGGGAGCAATGAGCAGTTCTTC
abundance: few
j_gene: TRBJ2-1
v_gene: TRBV4-3
d_gene: TRBD2

CDR3aa: CASSPRQSSYQETQYF
CDR3nt: TGTGCCAGCTCGCCTCGACAGAGTTCGTACCAAGAGACCCAGTACTTC
abundance: NA
j_gene: TRBJ2-5
v_gene: TRBV18
d_gene: NA

CDR3aa: CASRLTPGQGVDTQYF
CDR3nt: TGTGCCAGCAGGCTCACTCCGGGACAGGGAGTAGATACGCAGTATTTT
abundance: NA
j_gene: TRBJ2-3
v_gene: TRBV28
d_gene: TRBD1

CDR3aa: CASMSRGADTQYF
CDR3nt: TGTGCCAGCATGTCGCGGGGGGCAGATACGCAGTATTTT
abundance: many
j_gene: TRBJ2-3
v_gene: TRBV12-3/TRBV12-4
d_gene: TRBD2

CDR3aa: CASRGQARGGIQYF
CDR3nt: TGTGCCAGCAGGGGCCAAGCTAGGGGAGGGATTCAGTACTTC
abundance: NA
j_gene: TRBJ2-4
v_gene: TRBV6-2/TRBV6-3
d_gene: TRBD2

CDR3aa: CASSPTGEEDTQYF
CDR3nt: TGTGCCAGCAGCCCGACAGGGGAGGAAGATACGCAGTATTTT
abundance: NA
j_gene: TRBJ2-3
v_gene: TRBV3-1
d_gene: TRBD1

CDR3aa: CASSLGTGVGYEQYF
CDR3nt: TGCGCCAGCAGCTTGGGAACGGGGGTAGGATACGAGCAGTACTTC
abundance: NA
j_gene: TRBJ2-7
v_gene: TRBV5-1
d_gene: NA

CDR3aa: CSAKYAQETQYF
CDR3nt: TGCAGTGCTAAATATGCACAAGAGACCCAGTACTTC
abundance: few
j_gene: TRBJ2-5
v_gene: TRBV20-1
d_gene: NA

CDR3aa: CASSYATLGTQYF
CDR3nt: TGTGCCAGCAGTTACGCTACCTTGGGGACCCAGTACTTC
abundance: few
j_gene: TRBJ2-5
v_gene: TRBV6-5
d_gene: NA

CDR3aa: CAISESGTSGSWEQYF
CDR3nt: TGTGCCATCAGTGAGTCCGGGACTAGCGGGAGTTGGGAGCAGTACTTC
abundance: few
j_gene: TRBJ2-7
v_gene: TRBV10-3
d_gene: TRBD2

CDR3aa: CASRRGQVNSYEQYF
CDR3nt: TGTGCCAGCAGGCGGGGACAGGTGAACTCCTACGAGCAGTACTTC
abundance: once
j_gene: TRBJ2-7
v_gene: TRBV12-3/TRBV12-4
d_gene: TRBD1

CDR3aa: CASSIVGRLGEQYF
CDR3nt: TGTGCCAGCTCAATTGTCGGGAGATTGGGGGAGCAGTACTTC
abundance: few
j_gene: TRBJ2-7
v_gene: TRBV18
d_gene: NA

CDR3aa: CAIGEITGELFF
CDR3nt: TGTGCCATCGGGGAAATCACCGGGGAGCTGTTTTTT
abundance: NA
j_gene: TRBJ2-2
v_gene: TRBV10-3
d_gene: NA